The 19 T cell receptor beta chains below all came from one sample that was sequenced in a study of technical replicates of blood from several donors. TCRdb's copy holds only in-frame clones and misses some; the assay was immunoSEQ multiplex PCR. The sample holds 80,000 to 95,000 clones, roughly 94% seen once. The specimen was T cells isolated from PBMCs. The receptors here all came from a human donor in good health.

This clone came up once. This rearrangement joins TRBV6-5 to TRBJ1-1; D unresolved. Germline V gene lookup returns CDR1 MNHEY and CDR2 SVGAGI. This CDR3 has 15 residues. The V end was cut by 5 bases, the J end by 1 base, with 14 bases between. The DNA of the CDR3 is TGTGCCAGCAGTATTCGCGTCCCACGGAACACTGAAGCTTTCTTT. Translated, it gives CASSIRVPRNTEAFF.

J is TRBJ1-1 and V is TRBV9, with D uncertain. The germline V gene has CDR1 SGDLS and CDR2 YYNGEE. This CDR3 has 14 residues. V lost 0 bases and J 8 bases, leaving 14 bases between the germline ends. As DNA, the CDR3 is TGTGCCAGCAGCGTAGGGGGTTTTCGAGGGGAAGCTTTCTTT. This encodes CASSVGGFRGEAFF.

V and J are TRBV5-1 and TRBJ2-1; D ambiguous. Looked up from germline, CDR1 is SGHRS and CDR2 is YFSETQ. CDR3 length equals 15 residues. V lost 0 bases, J lost 2 bases, and 9 bases lay in between. Written as DNA, the CDR3 is TGCGCCAGCAGCTTGGCCGGGTGGGCCTACAATGAGCAGTTCTTC. Its translation: CASSLAGWAYNEQFF.

This sequence joins TRBV5-6 and TRBJ2-7; TRBD1 agrees at 11 bases. Germline V lookup: CDR1 SGHDT, CDR2 YYEEEE. With V trimmed by 1 base and J by 3 bases, 9 bases remained unmatched. The CDR3 totals 17 residues. CDR3 sequence (DNA): TGTGCCAGCAGCTTGACCTACGGGACAGGGGGATACTACGAGCAGTACTTC. This gives the protein CASSLTYGTGGYYEQYF.

The rearrangement joins TRBV7-8 to TRBJ1-2; D is possibly TRBD1 (6 bases). Germline CDR1 SGHVS, CDR2 FQNEAQ. The CDR3 spans 14 residues. The V end was cut by 5 bases, the J end by 8 bases, with 18 bases between. CDR3 residues: CASSPGEGVEGYTF. CDR3 coding DNA: TGTGCCAGCAGCCCAGGGGAAGGGGTGGAGGGCTACACCTTC.

This sequence joins TRBV7-9 and TRBJ2-7; 14 nucleotides align to TRBD2. This CDR3 spans 14 amino acids. Trimming at V came to 5 bases and at J to 9 bases, leaving 6 bases not matched to a gene. Per germline, CDR1 SEHNR and CDR2 FQNEAQ (reference sequence). CDR3 DNA: TGTGCCAGCAGCAAGGGACTAGCGGGAGAGGGGCAGTACTTC. Amino acids: CASSKGLAGEGQYF.

The chain has TRBV2 and TRBJ2-3, with D perhaps matching TRBD1 (5 bases). V was shortened by 7 bases and J by 3 bases, with 20 bases between the two germline ends. The V gene's germline CDR1 is SNHLY and CDR2 FYNNEI. The CDR3 contains 16 residues. The DNA of the CDR3 is TGTGCCAGCATCGGGCCCTCAGGGTTGGGAACAGATACGCAGTATTTT. Translated: CASIGPSGLGTDTQYF.

The count of this clone is one. The chain uses TRBV7-9 and TRBJ1-1; 9 bases align to TRBD1. CDR3 length: 15 amino acids. With V trimmed by 3 bases and J by 1 base, 3 bases remained unmatched. Germline V CDR1 and CDR2: SEHNR, FQNEAQ (reference sequence). DNA of the CDR3: TGTGCCAGCAGCTTCGGACAGGGGAGGAACACTGAAGCTTTCTTT. It specifies CASSFGQGRNTEAFF. Looking up the rest from reference TRBV7-9 and TRBJ1-1 gives the full variable domain: DTGVSQNPRHKITKRGQNVTFRCDPISEHNRLYWYRQTLGQGPEFLTYFQNEAQLEKSRLLSDRFSAERPKGSFSTLEIQRTEQGDSAMYLCASSFGQGRNTEAFFGQGTRLTVV.

The chain links TRBV14 to TRBJ2-1; 11 positions match TRBD2. Unmatched junction bases numbered 5, after V lost 4 bases and J lost 6 bases. The germline CDR1 and CDR2 sequences are SGHDN and FVKESK. This CDR3 spans 15 amino acids. The CDR3 coding sequence is TGTGCCAGCAGCCTTAGCGGGAGGGCCGCCAATGAGCAGTTCTTC. Translation: CASSLSGRAANEQFF.

This clone showed up just a few times. The chain combines TRBV4-2 with TRBJ1-1, with TRBD1 as a possible D gene (6 bases). CDR1 LGHNA and CDR2 YNFKEQ come from the germline V gene. Trimming removed 2 bases from V and 1 base from J, with 11 bases in between. This CDR3 is built from 15 residues. CDR3 amino acids: CASSQTLDRNTEAFF. CDR3 bases: TGTGCCAGCAGCCAAACCTTGGACAGGAACACTGAAGCTTTCTTT.

This chain links TRBV27 with TRBJ1-5; TRBD1 matches at 8 bases. The germline V gene has CDR1 MNHEY and CDR2 SMNVEV (reference sequence). CDR3 length: 15 residues. J lost 0 bases, V lost 4 bases, and 2 bases had no gene match. The CDR3 nucleotides read TGTGCCAGCAGTTCAGGACAGGGTAGCAATCAGCCCCAGCATTTT. Its protein is CASSSGQGSNQPQHF.

CDR3: CARHTDPYNEQFF. CDR3 in DNA: TGTGCCAGACATACAGACCCATACAATGAGCAGTTCTTC. J is TRBJ2-1 and V is TRBV6-1; D gene ambiguous. The germline gives CDR1 MNHNS, CDR2 SASEGT. Between the trimmed V and J ends, which lost 9 bases and 4 bases, there was a span of 13 bases. The CDR3 spans 13 residues.

V is TRBV2 and J is TRBJ2-2, with unresolved D. The V gene lost 1 base and the J gene lost 1 base, with 7 bases spanning the gap. CDR3 size: 15 residues. Germline-derived CDR1 and CDR2 are SNHLY and FYNNEI. This CDR3 reads CASSEVTGNTGELFF. CDR3 nucleotides: TGTGCCAGCAGTGAAGTAACGGGGAACACCGGGGAGCTGTTTTTT.

The chain couples TRBV19 to TRBJ2-2; 10 positions agree with TRBD2. Germline V CDR1 and CDR2: LNHDA, SQIVND (reference sequence). Trimming cost V 8 bases and J 2 bases; bases outside gene matches: 20. This CDR3 has 20 residues. The CDR3 sequence is CASRVGGGLAGASNTGELFF. CDR3 coding DNA: TGTGCCAGTCGGGTCGGTGGAGGGCTAGCGGGAGCCAGCAACACCGGGGAGCTGTTTTTT.

This sequence joins TRBV7-9 and TRBJ2-7, with TRBD1 matching over 9 bases. V shed 1 base, J shed 2 bases, and the junction held 3 bases outside the gene matches. The CDR3 extends over 15 amino acids. The V gene's germline CDR1 is SEHNR and CDR2 FQNEAQ (reference sequence). CDR3 in DNA: TGTGCCAGCAGCTTAGGGGACAGGGTACCCTACGAGCAGTACTTC. Its translation: CASSLGDRVPYEQYF.

The V gene is TRBV20-1, the J gene TRBJ1-1; tentatively, D is TRBD1 (6 bases). Trimming pared 6 bases from V and 5 bases from J, leaving 10 bases between. Germline CDR1 is DFQATT and CDR2 is SNEGSKA (reference sequence). This CDR3 has 11 amino acids. CDR3 in amino acids: CSAQGGTEAFF. In DNA, the CDR3 is TGCAGTGCACAGGGTGGAACTGAAGCTTTCTTT.

This chain uses TRBV6-5 with TRBJ2-4; D may be TRBD1 (6 bases). Trimming removed 2 bases from V and 4 bases from J, with 15 bases in between. Germline loops: CDR1 MNHEY, CDR2 SVGAGI. This CDR3 is 16 amino acids long. This CDR3 is CASSYPLDRTKNIQYF. CDR3 DNA sequence: TGTGCCAGCAGTTACCCCCTCGACAGGACAAAAAACATTCAGTACTTC.

The chain recombines TRBV6-1 with TRBJ2-7, with D unclear. Germline CDR1 and CDR2: MNHNS and SASEGT. The length of the CDR3 is 17 residues. V was trimmed by 3 bases and J by 0 bases, leaving 18 bases between them. The CDR3 region is CASSDLVAAISSYEQYF. CDR3 bases: TGTGCCAGCAGTGACCTTGTTGCGGCAATAAGCTCCTACGAGCAGTACTTC.

The V gene is TRBV30, the J gene TRBJ2-3, with D hard to call. V lost 3 bases to trimming and J lost 4 bases, with 5 bases between them. CDR1 GTSNPN and CDR2 SVGIG come from the germline V gene (reference sequence). The CDR3 totals 11 residues. The CDR3 DNA reads as TGTGCCTGGAGGAGCTCAGATACGCAGTATTTT. It codes for CAWRSSDTQYF. Drawing the rest from reference TRBV30 and TRBJ2-3, the complete variable domain is SQTIHQWPATLVQPVGSPLSLECTVEGTSNPNLYWYRQAAGRGLQLLFYSVGIGQISSEVPQNLSASRPQDRQFILSSKKLLLSDSGFYLCAWRSSDTQYFGPGTRLTVL.